The subject of this entry is one T cell receptor beta chain. Antigen unknown. This specimen comes from a study of blood T cells in healthy people across ages. Study-level findings and limits: Donor CMV infection status was unknown, possibly confounding age-related changes in expanded clonotypes. Per million T cells, TCR beta diversity dropped about linearly as age rose.

The use of a sample-barcoded 5' primer and a J-beta primer mix characterized a second PCR of roughly 7 to 11 cycles. MiXCR, run by TCRdb on the 5' RACE reads, gives a single entry per CDR3 protein. This table holds some 290,000 distinct CDR3 sequences, around 29% found once. The CDR3 loop spans 13 amino acids. V lost 0 bases to trimming and J lost 8 bases; unmatched junction nucleotides: 6. In germline, CDR1 is DFQATT, CDR2 SNEGSKA (reference sequence). The chain joins TRBV20-1 to TRBJ1-2; 7 bases match TRBD1. Source material: blood. This clonotype originated in a woman aged 70-85 years in good health. The CDR3 reads CSARERGQDGYTF. Here the CDR3 DNA reads TGCAGTGCTAGAGAGAGGGGGCAGGACGGCTACACCTTC.